This TCR beta chain was profiled in a study of T cells after yellow fever vaccination. In its sample, this clonotype was seen a few times. Germline CDR1 reads SQVTM; CDR2 reads ANQGSEA. Unmatched junction bases numbered 6, after V lost 6 bases and J lost 2 bases. The CDR3 has 13 residues. TCRdb re-called the 5' RACE reads with MiXCR, one entry per CDR3 protein. The sample records 550,000 or so distinct CDR3 sequences, roughly a fifth being singletons. Material: PBMCs, obtained 15 days after the yellow fever booster vaccination. This sequence joins TRBV29-1 and TRBJ1-1; 7 bases are shared with TRBD1. The source of this sequence is a man aged 25-40 years who received the YFV17D yellow fever vaccine. The CDR3 loop reads CSVARGANTEAFF. CDR3 DNA: TGCAGCGTGGCCAGGGGGGCTAACACTGAAGCTTTCTTT.